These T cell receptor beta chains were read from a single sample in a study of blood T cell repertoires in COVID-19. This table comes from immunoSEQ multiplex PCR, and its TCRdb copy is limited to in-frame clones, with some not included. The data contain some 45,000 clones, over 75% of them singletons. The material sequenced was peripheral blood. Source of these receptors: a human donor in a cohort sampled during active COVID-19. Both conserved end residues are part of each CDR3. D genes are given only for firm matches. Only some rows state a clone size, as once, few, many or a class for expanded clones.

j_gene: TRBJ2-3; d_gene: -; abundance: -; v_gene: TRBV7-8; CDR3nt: TGTGCCAGCAGCTTAGACGGCGGTCGGGCAGATACGCAGTATTTT; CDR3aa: CASSLDGGRADTQYF
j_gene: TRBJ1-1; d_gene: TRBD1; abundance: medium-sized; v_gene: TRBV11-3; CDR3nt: TGTGCCAGCAGTCCGACAAGGACAGGGCACGATGAAGCTTTCTTT; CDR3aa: CASSPTRTGHDEAFF
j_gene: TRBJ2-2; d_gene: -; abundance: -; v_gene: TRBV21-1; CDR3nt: TGTGCCAGCAGCAAAGTTTCGAGCGGGAGAACCGGGGAGCTGTTTTTT; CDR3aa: CASSKVSSGRTGELFF
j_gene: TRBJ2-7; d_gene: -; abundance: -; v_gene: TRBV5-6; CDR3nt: TGTGCCAGCAGCTTGGTATCGTGGGGCAGGGAATCCTACGAGCAGTACTTC; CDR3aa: CASSLVSWGRESYEQYF
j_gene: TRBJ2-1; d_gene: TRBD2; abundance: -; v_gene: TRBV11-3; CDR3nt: TGTGCCAGCAGGCTAGCGGGGAAGGGGGATGAGCAGTTCTTC; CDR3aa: CASRLAGKGDEQFF
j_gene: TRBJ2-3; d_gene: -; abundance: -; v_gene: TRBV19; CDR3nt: TGTGCCAGTAGTTCTCACCTTCCGCGAGATACGCAGTATTTT; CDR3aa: CASSSHLPRDTQYF
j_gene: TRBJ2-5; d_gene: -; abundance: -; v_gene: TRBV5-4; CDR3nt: TGTGCCAGCAGCTTGGGTATGGAGGGGGAGACCCAGTACTTC; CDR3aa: CASSLGMEGETQYF
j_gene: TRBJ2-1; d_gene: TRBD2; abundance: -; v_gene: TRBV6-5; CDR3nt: TGTGCCACCTCCGGGACTACCTACAATGAGCAGTTCTTC; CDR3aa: CATSGTTYNEQFF
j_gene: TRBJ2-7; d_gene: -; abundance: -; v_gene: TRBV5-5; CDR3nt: TGTGCCAGCAGCACAGACAGGGCGGGAGGCTCCTACGAGCAGTACTTC; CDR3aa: CASSTDRAGGSYEQYF
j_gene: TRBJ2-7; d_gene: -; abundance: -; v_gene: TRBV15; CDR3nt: TGTGCCACCAGCAGAGACTACCTTTACGAGCAGTACTTC; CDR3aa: CATSRDYLYEQYF
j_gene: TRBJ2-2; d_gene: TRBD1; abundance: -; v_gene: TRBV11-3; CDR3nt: TGTGCCAGCAGCTTATTGTCAGGGGGCCTCATAACCGGGGAGCTGTTTTTT; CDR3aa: CASSLLSGGLITGELFF
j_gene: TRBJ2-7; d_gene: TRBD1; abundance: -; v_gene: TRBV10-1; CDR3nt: TGCGCCAGCAGCCTGGGACAGAATTACGAGCAGTACTTC; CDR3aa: CASSLGQNYEQYF
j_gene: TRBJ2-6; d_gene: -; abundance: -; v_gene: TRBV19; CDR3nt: TGTGCCAGCAGGGTGCGTTCTATCTCTGGGGCCAACGTCCTGACTTTC; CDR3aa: CASRVRSISGANVLTF
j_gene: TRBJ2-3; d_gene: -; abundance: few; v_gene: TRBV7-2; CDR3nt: TGTGCCAGCAGCTTCTTCTACCCTAGCACAGATACGCAGTATTTT; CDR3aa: CASSFFYPSTDTQYF
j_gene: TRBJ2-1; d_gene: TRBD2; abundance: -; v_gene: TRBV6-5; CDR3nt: TGTGCCAGCAGTTATTCTAGCGGGCGGGGCGATGAGCAGTTCTTC; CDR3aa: CASSYSSGRGDEQFF
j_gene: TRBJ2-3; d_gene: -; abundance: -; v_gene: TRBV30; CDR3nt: TGTGCCTGGAGTGTACAAAGCGGAGATACGCAGTATTTT; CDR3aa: CAWSVQSGDTQYF
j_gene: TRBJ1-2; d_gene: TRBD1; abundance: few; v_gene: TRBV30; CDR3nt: TGTGCCTCCCGGGACAGACATGGCTACACCTTC; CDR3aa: CASRDRHGYTF
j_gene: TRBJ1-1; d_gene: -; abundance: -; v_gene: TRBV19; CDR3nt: TGTGCCAGTAGTGTCGTATTGAACACTGAAGCTTTCTTT; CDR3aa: CASSVVLNTEAFF
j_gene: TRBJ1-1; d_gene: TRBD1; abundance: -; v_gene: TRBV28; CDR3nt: TGTGCCAGCAGACTGGACAGGGGGGGTACTGAAGCTTTCTTT; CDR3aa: CASRLDRGGTEAFF
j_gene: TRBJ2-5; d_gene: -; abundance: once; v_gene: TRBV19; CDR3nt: TGTGCCAGTAGTCCCGGGACAACTCAGGGAGAGACCCAGTACTTC; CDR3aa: CASSPGTTQGETQYF
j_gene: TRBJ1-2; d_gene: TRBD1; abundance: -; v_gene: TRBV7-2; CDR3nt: TGTGCCAGCAGCTTAGCCCGAGACAGGGGGGGCTATGGCTACACCTTC; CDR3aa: CASSLARDRGGYGYTF
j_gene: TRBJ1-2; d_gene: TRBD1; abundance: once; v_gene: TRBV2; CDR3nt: TGTGCCAGCACCACGGACAGGAGGAGGAACTACACCTTC; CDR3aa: CASTTDRRRNYTF
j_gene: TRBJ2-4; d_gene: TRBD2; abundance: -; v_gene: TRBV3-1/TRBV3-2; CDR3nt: TGTGCCAGCAATCTAGCGGGACAGATAAGCGCCAAAAACATTCAGTACTTC; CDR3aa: CASNLAGQISAKNIQYF
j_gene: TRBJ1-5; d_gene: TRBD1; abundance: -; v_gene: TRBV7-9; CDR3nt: TGTGCCAGCAGCCCCTTACAGGGGATAGGTAATCAGCCCCAGCATTTT; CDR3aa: CASSPLQGIGNQPQHF
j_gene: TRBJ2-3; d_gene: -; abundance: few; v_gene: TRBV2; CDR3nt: TGTGCCAGCAGTGACCTTTCTTCTTTTAGGGGAGATACGCAGTATTTT; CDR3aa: CASSDLSSFRGDTQYF
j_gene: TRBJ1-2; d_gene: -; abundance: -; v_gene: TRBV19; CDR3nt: TGTGCCACCCTCCCCGACAGCAGCTATCTCTATGGCTACACCTTC; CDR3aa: CATLPDSSYLYGYTF
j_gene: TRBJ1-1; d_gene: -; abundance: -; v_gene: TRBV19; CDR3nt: TGTGCCAGTAGTACCAGCGGGGGGCAGAGTGGCACTGAAGCTTTCTTT; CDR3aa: CASSTSGGQSGTEAFF
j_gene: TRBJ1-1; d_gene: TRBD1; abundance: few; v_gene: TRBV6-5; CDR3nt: TGTGCCAGCAGTTCCCCAGGACAGGGTAACACTGAAGCTTTCTTT; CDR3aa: CASSSPGQGNTEAFF
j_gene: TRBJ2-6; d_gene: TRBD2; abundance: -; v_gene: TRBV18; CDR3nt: TGTGCCAGCTCCCGCGGCAGGGAGGGCTCTGGGGCCAACGTCCTGACTTTC; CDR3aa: CASSRGREGSGANVLTF
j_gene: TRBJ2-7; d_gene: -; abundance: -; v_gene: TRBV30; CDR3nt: TGTGCCTGGAATAAGGAGGGGCCGCCGGGGGAGCAGTACTTC; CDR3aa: CAWNKEGPPGEQYF
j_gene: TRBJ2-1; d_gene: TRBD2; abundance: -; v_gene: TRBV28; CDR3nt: TGTGCCAGCAGTCGTGGGACTAGCGGAGACAATGAGCAGTTCTTC; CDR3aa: CASSRGTSGDNEQFF